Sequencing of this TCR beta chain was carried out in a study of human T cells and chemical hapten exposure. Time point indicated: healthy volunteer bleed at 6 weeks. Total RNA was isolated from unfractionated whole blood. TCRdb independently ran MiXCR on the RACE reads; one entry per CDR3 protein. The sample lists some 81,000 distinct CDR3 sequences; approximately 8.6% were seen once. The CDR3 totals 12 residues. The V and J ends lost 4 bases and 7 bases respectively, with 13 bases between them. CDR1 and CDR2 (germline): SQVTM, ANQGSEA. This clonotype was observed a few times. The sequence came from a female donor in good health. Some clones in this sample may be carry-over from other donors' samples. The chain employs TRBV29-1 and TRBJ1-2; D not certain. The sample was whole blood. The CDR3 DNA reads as TGCAGCGTTGGATTTTGGGATCGTGGCTACACCTTC. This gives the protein CSVGFWDRGYTF.